This TCR beta chain originates from a study of blood T cell repertoires in COVID-19. Participant age was about 18 to 89 years, and participants resided in 24 US areas. Participant-given clinical history determined each cohort assignment. Donors of Cohort 3 who recovered were those that had two negative PCRs, clearance, or symptom resolution. Germline CDR1 SGHNT, CDR2 YYREEE (reference sequence). V was clipped by 4 bases and J by 4 bases; unmatched bases: 4. The CDR3 totals 14 residues. The count of this clone is one. Assay: immunoSEQ multiplex PCR; the TCRdb copy retains only in-frame clones and omits some. The sample includes 150,000 to 200,000 clones, 88% seen only once; the top ten take 6.5% to 8.5%.

The specimen sequenced was PBMCs or T cells enriched from blood (not recorded which). The TCR originated in a woman in her forties or fifties who had recovered from COVID-19. The V and J genes are TRBV5-4 and TRBJ2-3; 9 bases agree with TRBD1. The CDR3 here is CASSPRQGADTQYF. The CDR3, as DNA: TGTGCCAGCAGCCCCCGACAGGGGGCAGATACGCAGTATTTT. The full variable domain, with the rest looked up from reference TRBV5-4 and TRBJ2-3, is ETGVTQSPTHLIKTRGQQVTLRCSSQSGHNTVSWYQQALGQGPQFIFQYYREEENGRGNFPPRFSGLQFPNYSSELNVNALELDDSALYLCASSPRQGADTQYFGPGTRLTVL.